What follows describes a single TCR beta chain. The data originate from a study of blood T cell repertoires in COVID-19. Study summary: Acute-phase and convalescent COVID-19 samples originated in the United States, Italy and Spain. T cells, B-cell-depleted T cells, or PBMCs provided the cDNA or gDNA that served as material.

Measured with immunoSEQ multiplex PCR; TCRdb has only the in-frame clones, and not every one. This table has about 140,000 clones, almost 80% appearing once. J lost 7 bases, V lost 5 bases, and 6 bases had no gene match. This CDR3 is 14 amino acids long. Germline V gene lookup returns CDR1 LNHDA and CDR2 SQIVND (reference sequence). The study assigned cohorts using participant-reported clinical history. Recovered Cohort 3 donors showed two negative PCRs, clearance, or symptom resolution. The chain recombines TRBV19 with TRBJ1-4, with 8 bases matching TRBD1. The sequenced material came from PBMCs or T cells enriched from blood (not recorded which). This sequence was found in a woman between 50 and 59 years old who had recovered from COVID-19. In DNA form, the CDR3 reads TGTGCCAGTAGTCCAGGGACAGGTGGTGAAAAACTGTTTTTT. This codes for CASSPGTGGEKLFF.